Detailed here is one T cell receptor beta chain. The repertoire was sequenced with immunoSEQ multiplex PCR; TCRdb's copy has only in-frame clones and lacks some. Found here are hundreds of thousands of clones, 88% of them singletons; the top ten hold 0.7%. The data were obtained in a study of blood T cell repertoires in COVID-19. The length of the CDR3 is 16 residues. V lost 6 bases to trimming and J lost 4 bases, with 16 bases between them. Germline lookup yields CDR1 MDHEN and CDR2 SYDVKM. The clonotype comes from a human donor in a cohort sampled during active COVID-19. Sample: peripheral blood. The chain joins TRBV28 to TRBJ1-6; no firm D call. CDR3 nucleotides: TGTGCCAGCAGAATTTGGGCAGCCTCATATAATTCACCCCTCCACTTT. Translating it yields CASRIWAASYNSPLHF.